One sample yielded the 9 T cell receptor beta chains listed below, sequenced in a study of OX40 agonist ivuxolimab in advanced cancers. Repertoires were generated with immunoSEQ multiplex PCR, while TCRdb's copy carries only in-frame clones and drops some. This sample yields about 69,000 clones, of which about four fifths are seen a single time; approximately 2.5% belongs to the top ten. The starting material was CD4+ or CD8+ T cells sorted from blood, obtained in a trial of the OX40 agonist ivuxolimab. The source is an adult with an advanced solid tumor such as melanoma, head and neck, liver or kidney cancer.

By proportion, this clone is medium-sized. V and J are TRBV19 and TRBJ2-3; D unclear. Germline V gene sequence: CDR1 LNHDA, CDR2 SQIVND (reference sequence). V was pared by 4 bases and J by 0 bases, with 8 bases between. The CDR3 spans 14 residues. The CDR3 sequence is CASSTHASTDTQYF. In DNA, the CDR3 is TGTGCCAGTAGTACTCACGCAAGCACAGATACGCAGTATTTT.

This clone was seen only once. The V call is TRBV11-2, the J call TRBJ2-1, with 9 positions matching TRBD2. This CDR3 comprises 16 residues. Germline CDR1 SGHAT, CDR2 FQNNGV. V lost 0 bases and J lost 4; bases outside the gene matches: 4. DNA of the CDR3: TGTGCCAGCAGCTTAGAATGGCGGGGGGGATACAATGAGCAGTTCTTC. Amino acid sequence: CASSLEWRGGYNEQFF.

A few counts support this clone. This chain connects TRBV30 to TRBJ1-1, with 8 bases identical to TRBD1. Germline lookup yields CDR1 GTSNPN and CDR2 SVGIG (reference sequence). With 5 bases clipped from V and 1 base from J, the junction kept 0 bases outside the gene matches. This CDR3 contains 12 residues. CDR3 sequence (DNA): TGTGCCTGGGGACAGGGGAACACTGAAGCTTTCTTT. Protein: CAWGQGNTEAFF. Full variable domain (rest looked up from reference TRBV30 and TRBJ1-1): SQTIHQWPATLVQPVGSPLSLECTVEGTSNPNLYWYRQAAGRGLQLLFYSVGIGQISSEVPQNLSASRPQDRQFILSSKKLLLSDSGFYLCAWGQGNTEAFFGQGTRLTVV.

This sequence joins TRBV7-9 and TRBJ1-5; TRBD1 is a possible D gene (5 bases). The CDR3 runs 14 residues. Germline V gene lookup returns CDR1 SEHNR and CDR2 FQNEAQ (reference sequence). V was pared by 2 bases and J by 6 bases, with 11 bases between. The CDR3 loop is CASSLHGAGQPQHF. The DNA for the CDR3 is TGTGCCAGCAGCTTACACGGGGCTGGTCAGCCCCAGCATTTT.

This clone was observed a single time. CDR3 bases: TGCGCCAGCAGCTTGGCTGGGGGCGTCGGGGATAATTCACCCCTCCACTTT. It encodes CASSLAGGVGDNSPLHF. The chain links TRBV5-1 to TRBJ1-6; maybe TRBD1 (6 bases). Trimming took 0 bases from V and 5 from J, leaving 15 bases between them. Germline V gene sequence: CDR1 SGHRS, CDR2 YFSETQ. The CDR3 length is 17 residues.

This chain uses TRBV19 with TRBJ1-2; TRBD1 might be the D (5 bases). Trimming cost V 6 bases and J 5 bases, with 13 bases left between them. The CDR3 runs to 13 residues. Germline loops: CDR1 LNHDA, CDR2 SQIVND (reference sequence). CDR3 sequence (DNA): TGTGCCAGTAGCCTCCGGGACCTTTATGGCTACACCTTC. It translates to CASSLRDLYGYTF.

The gene calls are TRBV7-9 and TRBJ1-2; no definite D call. Germline V gene lookup returns CDR1 SEHNR and CDR2 FQNEAQ (reference sequence). The CDR3 is 15 amino acids. V gave up 5 bases and J gave up 1 base, with 14 bases separating them. Here the CDR3 reads CASSPGPRVNYGYTF. For the CDR3, the DNA is TGTGCCAGCAGCCCCGGGCCGAGGGTTAACTATGGCTACACCTTC.

The chain recombines TRBV7-9 with TRBJ2-7; 7 bases agree with TRBD1. CDR3 length: 15 residues. The germline CDR1 and CDR2 sequences are SEHNR and FQNEAQ (reference sequence). V trimming: 5 bases; J trimming: 1 base; junction bases outside the gene matches: 8. CDR3 in DNA: TGTGCCAGCAGCCAGGACAGGACTTTATCCTACGAGCAGTACTTC. Its protein product is CASSQDRTLSYEQYF. The full variable domain, in which reference TRBV7-9 and TRBJ2-7 provide the parts outside the CDR3, is DTGVSQNPRHKITKRGQNVTFRCDPISEHNRLYWYRQTLGQGPEFLTYFQNEAQLEKSRLLSDRFSAERPKGSFSTLEIQRTEQGDSAMYLCASSQDRTLSYEQYFGPGTRLTVT.

V is TRBV30 and J is TRBJ2-7; D might be TRBD1 (5 bases). V lost 0 bases, J lost 7 bases, and 7 bases lay in between. The CDR3 consists of 11 residues. Germline V gene lookup returns CDR1 GTSNPN and CDR2 SVGIG (reference sequence). The CDR3 region is CAWSVQAEQYF. In nucleotides, the CDR3 is TGTGCCTGGAGTGTACAGGCGGAGCAGTACTTC.